This TCR beta chain was identified during a study of T cells after yellow fever vaccination. Each CDR3 protein is one row after TCRdb ran MiXCR on the 5' RACE reads. The profile shows 250,000 to 350,000 distinct CDR3 sequences, around 4.4% of them singletons. This clonotype has only a few counts. The CDR3 runs to 13 residues. V was cut by 6 bases and J by 3 bases, with 9 bases left in between. Germline V gene sequence: CDR1 SNHLY, CDR2 FYNNEI. The TCR comes from a man between 18 and 35 years old who received the YFV17D yellow fever vaccine. The sample here was PBMCs, taken 15 days after the yellow fever booster vaccination. The chain combines TRBV2 with TRBJ2-1; D not resolved. This CDR3 is CASRKPVYNEQFF. For the CDR3, the DNA is TGTGCCAGCAGGAAGCCAGTCTACAATGAGCAGTTCTTC.